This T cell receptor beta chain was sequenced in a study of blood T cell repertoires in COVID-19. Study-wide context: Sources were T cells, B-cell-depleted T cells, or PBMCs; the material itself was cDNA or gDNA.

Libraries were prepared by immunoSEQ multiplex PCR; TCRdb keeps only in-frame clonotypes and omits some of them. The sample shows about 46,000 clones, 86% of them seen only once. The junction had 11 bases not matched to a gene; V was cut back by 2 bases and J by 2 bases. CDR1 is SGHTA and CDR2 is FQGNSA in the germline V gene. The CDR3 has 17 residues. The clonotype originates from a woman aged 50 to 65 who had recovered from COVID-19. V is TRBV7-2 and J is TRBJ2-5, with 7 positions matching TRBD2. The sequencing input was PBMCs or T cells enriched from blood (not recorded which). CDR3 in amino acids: CASSLILGGGSQETQYF. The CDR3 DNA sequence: TGTGCCAGCAGCTTAATTCTTGGGGGGGGGAGTCAAGAGACCCAGTACTTC.